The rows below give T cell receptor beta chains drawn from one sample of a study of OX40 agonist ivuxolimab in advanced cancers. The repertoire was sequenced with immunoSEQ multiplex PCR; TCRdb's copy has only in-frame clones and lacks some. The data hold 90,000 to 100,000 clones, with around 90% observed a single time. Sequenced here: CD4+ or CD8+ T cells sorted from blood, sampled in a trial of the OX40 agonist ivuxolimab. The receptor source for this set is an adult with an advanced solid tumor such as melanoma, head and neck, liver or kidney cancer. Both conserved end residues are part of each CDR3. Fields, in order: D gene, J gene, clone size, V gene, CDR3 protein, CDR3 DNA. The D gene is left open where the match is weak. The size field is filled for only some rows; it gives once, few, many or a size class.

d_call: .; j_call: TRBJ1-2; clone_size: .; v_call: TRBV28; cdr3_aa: CASSLGGGYTF; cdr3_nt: TGTGCCAGCAGTTTAGGGGGGGGCTACACCTTC
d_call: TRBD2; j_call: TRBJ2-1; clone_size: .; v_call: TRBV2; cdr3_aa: CASRPFGGSSYNEQFF; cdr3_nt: TGTGCCAGCAGGCCCTTCGGCGGGAGCTCCTACAATGAGCAGTTCTTC
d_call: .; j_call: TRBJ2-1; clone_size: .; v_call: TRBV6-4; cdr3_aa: CASSLGRTLGYNEQFF; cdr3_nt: TGTGCCAGCAGCCTAGGTCGGACTCTCGGGTACAATGAGCAGTTCTTC
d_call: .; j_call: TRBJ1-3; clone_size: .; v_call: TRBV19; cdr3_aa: CASSMDRRDTIYF; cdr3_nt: TGTGCCAGTAGTATGGACAGAAGGGACACCATATATTTT
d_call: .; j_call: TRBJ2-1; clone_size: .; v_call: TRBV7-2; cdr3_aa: CASRSQPQRNEQFF; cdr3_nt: TGTGCCAGCAGATCTCAGCCCCAACGGAATGAGCAGTTCTTC
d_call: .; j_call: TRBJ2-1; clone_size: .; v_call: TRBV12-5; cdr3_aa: CASGLDGGPFGEQFF; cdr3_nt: TGTGCTAGTGGTTTGGACGGGGGGCCGTTTGGTGAGCAGTTCTTC
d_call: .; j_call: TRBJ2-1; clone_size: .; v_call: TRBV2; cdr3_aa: CASSPPRGEQFF; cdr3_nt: TGTGCCAGCAGTCCCCCCCGAGGTGAGCAGTTCTTC
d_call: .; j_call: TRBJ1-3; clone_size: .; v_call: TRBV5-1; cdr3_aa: CASSAGGNNFGNTIYF; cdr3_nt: TGCGCCAGCAGCGCGGGGGGGAATAACTTTGGAAACACCATATATTTT
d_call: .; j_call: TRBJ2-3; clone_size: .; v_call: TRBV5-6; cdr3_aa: CASRLVPTDDTQYF; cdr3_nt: TGTGCCAGCAGACTAGTGCCCACAGATGATACGCAGTATTTT
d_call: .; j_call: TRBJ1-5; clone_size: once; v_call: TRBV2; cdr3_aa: CASSEGIRNQPQHF; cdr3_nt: TGTGCCAGCAGTGAGGGTATTAGGAATCAGCCCCAGCATTTT
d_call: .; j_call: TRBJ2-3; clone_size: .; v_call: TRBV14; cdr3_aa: CASSRRWEVSTDTQYF; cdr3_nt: TGTGCCAGCAGCCGTAGGTGGGAAGTCTCCACAGATACGCAGTATTTT
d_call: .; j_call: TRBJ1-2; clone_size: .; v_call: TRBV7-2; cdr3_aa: CASSLGMGAGYTF; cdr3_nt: TGTGCCAGCAGCTTAGGAATGGGTGCTGGCTACACCTTC
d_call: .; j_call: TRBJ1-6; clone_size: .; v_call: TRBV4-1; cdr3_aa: CASSQEGGSPLHF; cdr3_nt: TGCGCCAGCAGCCAAGAGGGCGGGTCACCCCTCCACTTT
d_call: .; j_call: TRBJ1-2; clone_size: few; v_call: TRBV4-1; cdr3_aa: CASSQDQSKGPGGYTF; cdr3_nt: TGCGCCAGCAGCCAAGATCAGAGTAAAGGGCCGGGTGGCTACACCTTC
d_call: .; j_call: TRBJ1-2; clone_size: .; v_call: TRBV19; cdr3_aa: CASRETAFRGYTF; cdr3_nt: TGTGCCAGTCGAGAGACAGCTTTCCGTGGCTACACCTTC
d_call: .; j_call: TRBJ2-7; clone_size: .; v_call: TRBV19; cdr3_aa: CASSITMGGASYEQYF; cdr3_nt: TGTGCCAGTAGTATTACTATGGGCGGCGCCTCCTACGAGCAGTACTTC
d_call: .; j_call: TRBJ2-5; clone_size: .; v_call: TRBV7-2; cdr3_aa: CASSLGQRETQYF; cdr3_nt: TGTGCCAGCAGCTTAGGACAGAGAGAGACCCAGTACTTC
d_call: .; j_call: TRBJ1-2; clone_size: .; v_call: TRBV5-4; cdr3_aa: CASSFGGTENYGYTF; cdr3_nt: TGTGCCAGCAGCTTTGGGGGGACCGAAAACTATGGCTACACCTTC
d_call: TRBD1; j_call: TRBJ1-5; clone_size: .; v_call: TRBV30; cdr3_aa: CAWSGGSTGNQPQHF; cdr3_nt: TGTGCCTGGAGTGGGGGCTCGACAGGGAATCAGCCCCAGCATTTT
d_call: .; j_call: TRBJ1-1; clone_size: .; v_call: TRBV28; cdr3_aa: CASTIHGSTEAFF; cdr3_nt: TGTGCCAGCACCATACACGGTAGTACTGAAGCTTTCTTT
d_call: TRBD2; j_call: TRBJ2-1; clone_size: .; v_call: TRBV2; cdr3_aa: CASRTRGGLAVNEQFF; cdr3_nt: TGTGCCAGCAGGACACGGGGGGGACTAGCAGTCAATGAGCAGTTCTTC
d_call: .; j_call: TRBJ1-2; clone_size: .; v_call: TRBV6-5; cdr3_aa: CASRRPGYSYGYTF; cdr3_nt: TGTGCCAGCAGACGACCTGGATACAGCTATGGCTACACCTTC
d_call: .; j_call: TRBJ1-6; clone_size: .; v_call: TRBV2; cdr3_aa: CASSHDREVKSPLHF; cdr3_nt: TGTGCCAGCAGTCACGACAGAGAAGTGAAATCACCCCTCCACTTT
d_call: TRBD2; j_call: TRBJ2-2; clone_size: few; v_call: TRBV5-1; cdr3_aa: CASSRAGANTGELFF; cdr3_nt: TGCGCCAGCAGCAGAGCGGGGGCGAACACCGGGGAGCTGTTTTTT
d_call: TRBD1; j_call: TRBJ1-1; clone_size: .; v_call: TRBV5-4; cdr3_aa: CASSWGTGGNTEAFF; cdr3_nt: TGTGCCAGCAGCTGGGGGACAGGGGGAAACACTGAAGCTTTCTTT
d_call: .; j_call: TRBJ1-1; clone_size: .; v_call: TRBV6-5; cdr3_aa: CASSSNLNTEAFF; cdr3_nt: TGTGCCAGCAGTTCAAATCTGAACACTGAAGCTTTCTTT
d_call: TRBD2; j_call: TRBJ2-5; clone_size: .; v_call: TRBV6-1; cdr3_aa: CASIGPGLGTQYF; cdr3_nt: TGTGCCAGCATCGGACCGGGACTAGGTACCCAGTACTTC
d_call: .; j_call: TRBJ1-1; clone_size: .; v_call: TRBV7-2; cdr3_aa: CASSSLDRRGAFF; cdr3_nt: TGTGCCAGCAGCTCCTTGGACCGAAGGGGGGCTTTCTTT
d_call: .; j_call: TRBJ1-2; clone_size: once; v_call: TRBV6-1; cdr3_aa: CASSEARRAGGYTF; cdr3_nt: TGTGCCAGCAGTGAAGCGCGCAGGGCTGGCGGCTACACCTTC
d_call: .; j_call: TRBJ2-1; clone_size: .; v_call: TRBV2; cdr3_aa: CASSEWVDEQFF; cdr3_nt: TGTGCCAGCAGTGAATGGGTCGATGAGCAGTTCTTC
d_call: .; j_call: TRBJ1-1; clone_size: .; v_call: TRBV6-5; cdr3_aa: CASAFWGDGNTEAFF; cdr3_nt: TGTGCCAGCGCCTTTTGGGGGGACGGCAACACTGAAGCTTTCTTT
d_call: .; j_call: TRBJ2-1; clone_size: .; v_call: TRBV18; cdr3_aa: CASSAIERNNEQFF; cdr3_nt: TGTGCCAGCTCAGCCATTGAGAGGAACAATGAGCAGTTCTTC
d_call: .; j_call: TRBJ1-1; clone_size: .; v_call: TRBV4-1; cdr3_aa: CASSQSDRLNTEAFF; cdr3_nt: TGCGCCAGCAGCCAATCGGACAGACTGAACACTGAAGCTTTCTTT
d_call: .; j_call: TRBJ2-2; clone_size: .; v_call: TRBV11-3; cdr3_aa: CASSLAGGTGELFF; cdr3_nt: TGTGCCAGCAGCTTAGCCGGGGGCACCGGGGAGCTGTTTTTT
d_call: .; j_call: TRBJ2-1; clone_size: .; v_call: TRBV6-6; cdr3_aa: CASILSREQFF; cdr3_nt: TGTGCCAGCATTCTGAGTAGGGAGCAGTTCTTC
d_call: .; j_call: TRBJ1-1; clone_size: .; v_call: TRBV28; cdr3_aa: CASSLAGRGAFF; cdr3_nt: TGTGCCAGCAGTTTAGCAGGGCGTGGAGCTTTCTTT
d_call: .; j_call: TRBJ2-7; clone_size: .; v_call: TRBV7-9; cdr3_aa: CASSLEGLNEQYF; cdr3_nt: TGTGCCAGCAGCTTGGAAGGATTGAACGAGCAGTACTTC
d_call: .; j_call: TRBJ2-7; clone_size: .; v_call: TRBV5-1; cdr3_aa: CASSFVRGHYEQYF; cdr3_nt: TGCGCCAGCAGCTTCGTGCGGGGACATTACGAGCAGTACTTC
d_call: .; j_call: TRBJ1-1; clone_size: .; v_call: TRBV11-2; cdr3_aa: CASSGTPMNTEAFF; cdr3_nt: TGTGCCAGCAGCGGGACACCCATGAACACTGAAGCTTTCTTT
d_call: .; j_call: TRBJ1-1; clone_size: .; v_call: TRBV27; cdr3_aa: CASKLVRAGNTEAFF; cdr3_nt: TGTGCCAGCAAATTAGTCAGGGCGGGGAACACTGAAGCTTTCTTT
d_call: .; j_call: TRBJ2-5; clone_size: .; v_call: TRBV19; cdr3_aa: CASSIAETQYF; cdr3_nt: TGTGCCAGTAGTATTGCAGAGACCCAGTACTTC
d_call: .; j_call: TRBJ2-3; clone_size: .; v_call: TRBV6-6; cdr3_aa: CASSYSPGATSGGQYF; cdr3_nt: TGTGCCAGCAGTTACTCGCCGGGGGCAACTTCCGGTGGGCAGTATTTT
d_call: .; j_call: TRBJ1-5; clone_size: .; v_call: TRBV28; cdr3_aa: CATFSLGFGNQPQHF; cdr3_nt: TGTGCCACCTTCTCGCTGGGGTTTGGGAATCAGCCCCAGCATTTT
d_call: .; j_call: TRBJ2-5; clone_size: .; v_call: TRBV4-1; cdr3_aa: CASSQGVNSQETQYF; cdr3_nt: TGCGCCAGCAGCCAGGGCGTAAATTCCCAAGAGACCCAGTACTTC
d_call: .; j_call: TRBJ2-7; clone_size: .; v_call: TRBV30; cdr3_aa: CAWSPIATNLGQYF; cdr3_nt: TGTGCCTGGAGTCCTATAGCCACTAACTTGGGGCAGTACTTC
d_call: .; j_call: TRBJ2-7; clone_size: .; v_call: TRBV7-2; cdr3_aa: CASSLTPGLRTYEQYF; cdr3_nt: TGTGCCAGCAGCTTGACACCGGGACTTAGGACCTACGAGCAGTACTTC
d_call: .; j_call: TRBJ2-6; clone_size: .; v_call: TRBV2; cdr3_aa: CASSGDRTGANVLTF; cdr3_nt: TGTGCCAGCAGCGGTGACAGGACTGGGGCCAACGTCCTGACTTTC
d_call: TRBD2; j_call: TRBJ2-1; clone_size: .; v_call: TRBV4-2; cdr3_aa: CASSQVVGTSGNEQFF; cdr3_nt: TGTGCCAGCAGCCAAGTAGTTGGGACTAGCGGGAATGAGCAGTTCTTC
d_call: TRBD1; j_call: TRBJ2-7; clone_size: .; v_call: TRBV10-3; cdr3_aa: CAISFGQGDEQYF; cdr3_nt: TGTGCCATCAGTTTCGGGCAGGGGGACGAGCAGTACTTC
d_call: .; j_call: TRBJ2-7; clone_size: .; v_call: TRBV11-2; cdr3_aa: CASGNPSSYEQYF; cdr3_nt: TGTGCCAGCGGAAATCCTAGCTCCTACGAGCAGTACTTC
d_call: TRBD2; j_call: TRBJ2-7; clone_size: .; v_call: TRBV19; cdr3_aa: CASSIGLAGSYEQYF; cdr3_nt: TGTGCCAGTAGTATAGGGCTAGCGGGTTCCTACGAGCAGTACTTC
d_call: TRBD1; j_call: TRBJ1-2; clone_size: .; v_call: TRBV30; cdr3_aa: CAWSVQGQGYGYTF; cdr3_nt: TGTGCCTGGAGTGTACAGGGACAGGGATATGGCTACACCTTC
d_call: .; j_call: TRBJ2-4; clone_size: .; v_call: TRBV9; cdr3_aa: CASSVDAGQAKNIQYF; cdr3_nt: TGTGCCAGCAGCGTAGATGCGGGCCAAGCCAAAAACATTCAGTACTTC
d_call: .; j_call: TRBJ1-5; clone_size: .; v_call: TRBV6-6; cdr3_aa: CASSYNWGQPQHF; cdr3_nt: TGTGCCAGCAGTTACAATTGGGGGCAGCCCCAGCATTTT
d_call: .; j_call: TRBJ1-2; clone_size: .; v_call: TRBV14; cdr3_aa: CASSQGIKVGYTF; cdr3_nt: TGTGCCAGCAGCCAAGGGATTAAGGTTGGCTACACCTTC
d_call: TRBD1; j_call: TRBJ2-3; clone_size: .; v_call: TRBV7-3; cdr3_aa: CASSAHRGLKTDTQYF; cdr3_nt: TGTGCCAGCAGCGCCCACAGGGGGCTGAAGACAGATACGCAGTATTTT
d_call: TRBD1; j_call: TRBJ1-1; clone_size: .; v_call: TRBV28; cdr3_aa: CASSSIGQGNTEAFF; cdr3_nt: TGTGCCAGCAGTTCGATCGGACAGGGGAACACTGAAGCTTTCTTT